A selection of T cell receptor beta chains follows, all from one sample in a study of CD8+CD57+ T cells in acquired aplastic anemia. TCRdb reprocessed the reads with MiXCR, giving one entry per CDR3 protein. The sample carries some 120,000 distinct CDR3 sequences, 40% to 60% recorded once. The specimen sequenced was sorted CD4+, CD8+, or CD8+CD57+ T cells (not recorded which) from PBMCs. These receptors were collected from a human donor in good health, serving as a control. Each CDR3 is given with its conserved first and last residue. The D gene is left open where the match is weak. Some rows mark clone size as missing; the rest say once, few, many or name a class of expanded clone.

TRBJ1-1 TRBD1 TRBV4-3 - TGCGCCAGCAGCCAAGATGCGGGACAGGGATCGAACACTGAAGCTTTCTTT CASSQDAGQGSNTEAFF
TRBJ1-3 TRBD1 TRBV7-9 - TGTGCCAGCAGCTCCGGGACAGGGGGAAACACCATATATTTT CASSSGTGGNTIYF
TRBJ1-6 TRBD1 TRBV19 - TGTGCCAGTAGTGAGGGCGGGACAGGGGCTAATTCACCCCTCCACTTT CASSEGGTGANSPLHF
TRBJ2-4 TRBD1 TRBV5-1 many TGCGCCAGCAGCTTACCGGACAGGGGAGGGAACATTCAGTACTTC CASSLPDRGGNIQYF
TRBJ2-7 - TRBV2 - TGTGCCAGCGCACAACAGGAGAAAGGAGAGCAGTACTTC CASAQQEKGEQYF
TRBJ1-2 - TRBV20-1 - TGCAGTGCTATACCGCATCAGGGTGGCTATGGCTACACCTTC CSAIPHQGGYGYTF
TRBJ2-3 - TRBV6-1 - TGTGCCAGCAGTGATCGGCAGGGGTATGATACGCAGTATTTT CASSDRQGYDTQYF
TRBJ1-1 - TRBV7-6 - TGTGCCAGCAGCTTAGCGCAGTTGGGGGCGTTCACTGAAGCTTTCTTT CASSLAQLGAFTEAFF
TRBJ1-1 - TRBV7-2 - TGTGCCAGCAGCCTACACGGGTGGGGCACTGAAGCTTTCTTT CASSLHGWGTEAFF
TRBJ1-2 - TRBV15 - TGTGCCACCAGCAGAGATTCGACCGACCCGGTCACCTTC CATSRDSTDPVTF
TRBJ1-5 - TRBV20-1 - TGCAGTGCTCAAAAGGCAGGGAGGGATCAGCCCCAGCATTTT CSAQKAGRDQPQHF